A single sample gave rise to the 15 T cell receptor beta chains below, sequenced in a study of blood T cell repertoires in COVID-19. The data were produced by immunoSEQ multiplex PCR, yet TCRdb's version contains in-frame clones alone and is incomplete. Here the sample spans about 250,000 clones, approximately 90% being singletons. Sequencing was performed on PBMCs or T cells enriched from blood (not recorded which). These receptors all stem from a woman in her late teens or twenties who had recovered from COVID-19.

The chain carries TRBV6-1 and TRBJ1-2, with D unclear. Germline-derived CDR1 and CDR2 are MNHNS and SASEGT. Trimming removed 2 bases from V and 5 bases from J, with 9 bases in between. The CDR3 loop spans 13 amino acids. CDR3 in DNA: TGTGCCAGCAGTGAAAACCGGGTTTATGGCTACACCTTC. This sequence encodes CASSENRVYGYTF.

The V call is TRBV30, the J call TRBJ1-5, with D perhaps matching TRBD1 (6 bases). The CDR3 is made up of 14 amino acids. The germline V and J ends were trimmed by 0 bases and 4 bases, with 10 bases remaining between them. The germline CDR1 and CDR2 sequences are GTSNPN and SVGIG (reference sequence). In nucleotides, the CDR3 is TGTGCCTGGAGTGTCGGACAGATAAATCAGCCCCAGCATTTT. Translating it yields CAWSVGQINQPQHF. Filled out from reference TRBV30 and TRBJ1-5, the complete variable domain reads SQTIHQWPATLVQPVGSPLSLECTVEGTSNPNLYWYRQAAGRGLQLLFYSVGIGQISSEVPQNLSASRPQDRQFILSSKKLLLSDSGFYLCAWSVGQINQPQHFGDGTRLSIL.

Here the CDR3 reads CASSLVPEVAKNIQYF. The CDR3 nucleotides are TGCGCCAGCAGCTTGGTACCAGAAGTAGCCAAAAACATTCAGTACTTC. V gene TRBV5-1 combines with J gene TRBJ2-4; D remains ambiguous. Germline loops: CDR1 SGHRS, CDR2 YFSETQ. Trimming removed 0 bases from V and 0 bases from J, with 10 bases in between. CDR3 length equals 16 residues.

This sequence joins TRBV18 and TRBJ2-6; no clear D. The germline V gene encodes CDR1 KGHSH and CDR2 LQKENI. This CDR3 has 17 amino acids. V dropped 6 bases and J dropped 4 bases, with 19 bases sitting between them. CDR3: CASSPERLGLGANVLTF. In nucleotides, the CDR3 is TGTGCCAGCTCCCCCGAGAGACTTGGGTTGGGGGCCAACGTCCTGACTTTC.

This CDR3 is CASRDIRTASSYNSPLHF. In DNA, the CDR3 is TGTGCCAGCAGGGATATAAGGACAGCGAGCTCCTATAATTCACCCCTCCACTTT. V and J are TRBV2 and TRBJ1-6, with D maybe TRBD1 (6 bases). The ends were cut back, 6 bases at V and 0 bases at J, with 18 bases in the middle. Germline CDR1 reads SNHLY; CDR2 reads FYNNEI. The CDR3 runs 18 residues.

V is TRBV30 and J is TRBJ1-6, with 10 bases lining up with TRBD1. The CDR3 extends over 13 amino acids. The J segment lost 9 bases and the V segment lost 5 bases, leaving 4 bases of the junction unmatched. The germline CDR1 and CDR2 sequences are GTSNPN and SVGIG (reference sequence). In nucleotides, the CDR3 is TGTGCCTGGGGGACAGGGGTAGGTTCACCCCTCCACTTT. The encoded protein is CAWGTGVGSPLHF.

J is TRBJ1-6 and V is TRBV28; 9 nucleotides agree with TRBD1. This CDR3 comprises 14 residues. CDR1 is MDHEN, CDR2 SYDVKM, per germline. V lost 5 bases, J lost 10 bases, and 6 bases stayed unmatched. This CDR3 reads CASSAGQGGSPLHF. CDR3 DNA sequence: TGTGCCAGCAGTGCGGGACAGGGAGGGTCACCCCTCCACTTT.

This clone was picked up one time. This chain joins TRBV21-1 and TRBJ2-2; the D segment call TRBD2 is taken from the table without a DNA check. TRBV21-1 is a recognized pseudogene. This CDR3 has 17 residues. DNA of the CDR3: TGTGCCAGCAGCAAAGTTCGCCAGCGGACTTTCACCGGGGAGCTGTTTTTT. The encoded protein is CASSKVRQRTFTGELFF.

This rearrangement joins TRBV5-1 to TRBJ1-1; D not certain. This CDR3 has 12 amino acids. V lost 2 bases, J lost 2 bases, and 4 bases lay in between. Germline CDR1 SGHRS, CDR2 YFSETQ. DNA for the CDR3: TGCGCCAGCAGCTTTACAAACACTGAAGCTTTCTTT. The encoded protein is CASSFTNTEAFF.

This chain joins TRBV5-4 and TRBJ2-7; 9 positions agree with TRBD1. The germline gives CDR1 SGHNT, CDR2 YYREEE (reference sequence). Trimming removed 4 bases from V and 2 bases from J; junction bases left unmatched: 7. The CDR3 has 15 amino acids. CDR3 protein: CASSPRTGAAYEQYF. Here the CDR3 DNA reads TGTGCCAGCAGCCCTAGGACAGGGGCCGCCTACGAGCAGTACTTC.

The chain combines TRBV25-1 with TRBJ1-1, with no clear D. Trimming pared 1 base from V and 5 bases from J, leaving 14 bases between. Germline V gene sequence: CDR1 MGHDK, CDR2 SYGVNS. The CDR3 has 15 amino acids. Written as DNA, the CDR3 is TGTGCCAGCAGTGAATTCGGGAGAGGTAGAACTGAAGCTTTCTTT. Translation gives CASSEFGRGRTEAFF.

The rearrangement links TRBV5-5 to TRBJ1-2; maybe TRBD1 (5 bases). The CDR3 is made up of 14 amino acids. Germline V lookup: CDR1 SGHKS, CDR2 YYEKEE (reference sequence). V was clipped by 5 bases and J by 4 bases, with 15 bases between them. This CDR3 is CASSSAQGLYGYTF. CDR3 nucleotide sequence: TGTGCCAGCAGTTCCGCCCAGGGACTCTATGGCTACACCTTC.

The V gene is TRBV4-1, the J gene TRBJ2-6, with a tentative D call TRBD1 (6 bases). The ends were cut back, 2 bases at V and 3 bases at J, with 8 bases in the middle. The CDR3 runs to 15 residues. CDR1 MGHRA and CDR2 YSYEKL come from the germline V gene. The CDR3 DNA follows: TGCGCCAGCAGCCAACCAGGGGATGGGGCCAACGTCCTGACTTTC. This sequence encodes CASSQPGDGANVLTF.

The rearrangement joins TRBV11-2 to TRBJ1-6; 7 nucleotides align to TRBD1. Trimming at V came to 5 bases and at J to 9 bases, leaving 10 bases not matched to a gene. CDR3 length equals 15 residues. Germline-derived CDR1 and CDR2 are SGHAT and FQNNGV. The CDR3: CASSPIDRDFSPLHF. CDR3 DNA: TGTGCCAGCAGCCCCATAGACAGGGACTTTTCACCCCTCCACTTT.

The J gene is TRBJ2-3, the V gene TRBV21-1; TRBD2, the table's D call, was not compared with the DNA. TRBV21-1 corresponds to a pseudogene. The CDR3 is 16 amino acids. The CDR3 nucleotides read TGTGCCAGCAGCAAAGTGGAGGGGGGGAGCACAGATACGCAGTATTTT. Encoded protein: CASSKVEGGSTDTQYF.